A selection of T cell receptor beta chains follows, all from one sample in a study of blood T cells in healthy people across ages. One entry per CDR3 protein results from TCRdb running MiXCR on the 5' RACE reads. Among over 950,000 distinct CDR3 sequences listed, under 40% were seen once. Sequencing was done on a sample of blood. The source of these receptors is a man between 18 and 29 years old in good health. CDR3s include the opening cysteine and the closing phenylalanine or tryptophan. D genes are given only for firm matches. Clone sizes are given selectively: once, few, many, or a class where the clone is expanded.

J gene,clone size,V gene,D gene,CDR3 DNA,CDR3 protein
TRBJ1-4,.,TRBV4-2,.,TGTGCCAGCAGCCAAGCCATTGTGGCCCTGGCGGACGAAAAACTGTTTTTT,CASSQAIVALADEKLFF
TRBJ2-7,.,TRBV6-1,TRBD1,TGTGCCAGCAGGAACCGGGACAGGGATAACGAGCAGTACTTC,CASRNRDRDNEQYF
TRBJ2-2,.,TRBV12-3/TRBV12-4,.,TGTGCCAGCGGGTTAACAGGGATCCCCGGGGAGCTGTTTTTT,CASGLTGIPGELFF
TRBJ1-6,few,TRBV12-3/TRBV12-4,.,TGTGCCAGCAGTTTAACACATGAGAGTTCACCCCTCCACTTT,CASSLTHESSPLHF
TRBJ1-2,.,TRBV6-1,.,TGTGCCAGCACAACGATGGGACGGACCTATGGCTACACCTTC,CASTTMGRTYGYTF
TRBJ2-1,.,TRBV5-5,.,TGTGCCAGCAGCTTGGAGGGGGGGCTCACTCCTTACAATGAGCAGTTCTTC,CASSLEGGLTPYNEQFF
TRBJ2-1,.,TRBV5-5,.,TGTGCCAGCAGCTTGATTGAAGGACGGGCCTACAATGAGCAGTTCTTC,CASSLIEGRAYNEQFF
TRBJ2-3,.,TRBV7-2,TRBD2,TGTGCCAGCAGCAATAGCGGGGGCCGTAGCACAGATACGCAGTATTTT,CASSNSGGRSTDTQYF
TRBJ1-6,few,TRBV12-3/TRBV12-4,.,TGTGCCAGCAGCACCACCCAGGGTTGGTCCTATAATTCACCCCTCCACTTT,CASSTTQGWSYNSPLHF
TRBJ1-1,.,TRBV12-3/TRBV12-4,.,TGTGCCAGCAGTGTAGCGTCATACACTGAAGCTTTCTTT,CASSVASYTEAFF
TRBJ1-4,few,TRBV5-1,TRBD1,TGCGCCAGCAGCCGGGAGGGACAGGGATTCGAGGCAACTAATGAAAAACTGTTTTTT,CASSREGQGFEATNEKLFF
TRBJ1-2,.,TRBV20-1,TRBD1,TGCAGTGCAAGAGATCCGGGACAGGACCCCTATGACTACACCTTC,CSARDPGQDPYDYTF
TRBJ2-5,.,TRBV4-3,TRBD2,TGCGCCAGCAGCCAAGATAGTTTGCAGGGACTAGCGGGGGGGCTAGGAAATGAGCAGTACTTC,CASSQDSLQGLAGGLGNEQYF
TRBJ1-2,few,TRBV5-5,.,TGTGCCAGCAGCTTGGGGGTAGGGCATAACTATGGCTACACCTTC,CASSLGVGHNYGYTF
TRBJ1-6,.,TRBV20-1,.,TGCAGTGCTAGGGTCCTGGACAGCACTGATTCACCCCTCCACTTT,CSARVLDSTDSPLHF
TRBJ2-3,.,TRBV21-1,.,TGTGCCAGCAGTCCCGCGGGGGTCGTCGCAGATACGCAGTATTTT,CASSPAGVVADTQYF
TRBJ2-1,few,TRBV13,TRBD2,TGTGCCAGCAGCTTATCCCACGGGACTAGCGGGTACAATGAGCAGTTCTTC,CASSLSHGTSGYNEQFF
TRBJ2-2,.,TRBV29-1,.,TGCAGCGTTCGCCAGGGAAGCGACACCGGGGAGCTGTTTTTT,CSVRQGSDTGELFF
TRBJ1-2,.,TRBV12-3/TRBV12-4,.,TGTGCCAGCAGTTTAGAAGGGTTAGGTGGCTACACCTTC,CASSLEGLGGYTF
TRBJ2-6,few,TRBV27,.,TGTGCCAGCGGCACTTTGGTAGGTGGGGCCAACGTCCTGACTTTC,CASGTLVGGANVLTF
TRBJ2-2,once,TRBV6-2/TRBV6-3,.,TGTGCCAGCAGCCCGGACGGCCTCAACACCGGGGAGCTGTTTTTT,CASSPDGLNTGELFF
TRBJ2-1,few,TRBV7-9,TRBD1,TGTGCCAGCAGCCGTCTACAGGGGGCATCCTACAATGAGCAGTTCTTC,CASSRLQGASYNEQFF
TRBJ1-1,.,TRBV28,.,TGTGCCAGCAGTTTGCGGACCCACGGACGGCTGAACACTGAAGCTTTCTTT,CASSLRTHGRLNTEAFF
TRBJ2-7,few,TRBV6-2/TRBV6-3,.,TGTGCCAGCAGTTACTCCCTTTACGAGCAGTACTTC,CASSYSLYEQYF
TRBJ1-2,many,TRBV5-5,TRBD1,TGTGCCAGCAGCCAAGGGACAGCCCCCGACTATGGCTACACCTTC,CASSQGTAPDYGYTF
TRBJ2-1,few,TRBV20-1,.,TGCAGTGCTAGTCGGGCTGAGAGCTCCTACAATGAGCAGTTCTTC,CSASRAESSYNEQFF
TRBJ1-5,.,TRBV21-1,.,TGTGCCCATACGGGACGGGACAAACAGCCCCAGCATTTT,CAHTGRDKQPQHF
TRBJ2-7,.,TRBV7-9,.,TGTGCCAGCAGCTTAAGAAGGGCGGAAAGCTCCTACAATGAGCAGTACTTC,CASSLRRAESSYNEQYF
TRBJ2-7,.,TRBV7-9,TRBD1,TGTGCCAGCAGCTTAGCAGGGGGCTTTGGCGAGCAGTACTTC,CASSLAGGFGEQYF
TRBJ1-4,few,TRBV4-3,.,TGCGCCAGCAGCCGGAGGAGCGCGGGTGAAAAACTGTTTTTT,CASSRRSAGEKLFF
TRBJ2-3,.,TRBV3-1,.,TGTGCCAGCAGCCAAGAGCAGCCTAGCGTTGGAGATACGCAGTATTTT,CASSQEQPSVGDTQYF
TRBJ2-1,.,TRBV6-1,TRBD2,TGTGCCAGTCATATTAGCGGGGGGGCAGGTGAGCAGTTCTTC,CASHISGGAGEQFF
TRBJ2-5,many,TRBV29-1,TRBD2,TGCAGCGTTCTTAGCGGGGGGATCCAAGAGACCCAGTACTTC,CSVLSGGIQETQYF
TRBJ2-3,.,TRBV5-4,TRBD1,TGTGCCAGCAGCCCCGGGACAGAAAGGTCTCCTGCCCTCACAGATACGCAGTATTTT,CASSPGTERSPALTDTQYF
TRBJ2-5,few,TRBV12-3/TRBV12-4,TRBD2,TGTGCCAGCAGTTTCATCCCGGGGGGCCAAGAGACCCAGTACTTC,CASSFIPGGQETQYF
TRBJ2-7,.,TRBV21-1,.,TGTGCCAGCACCGAGGGGACAGGCGTATGTAGCGAGCAGTACTTC,CASTEGTGVCSEQYF
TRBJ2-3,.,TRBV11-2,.,TGTGCCAGCAGCTTAGTACCAGGGGTTTCGGATACGCAGTATTTT,CASSLVPGVSDTQYF
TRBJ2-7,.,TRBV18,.,TGTGCCAGCTCACCAGGAGGTCACTACGAGCAGTACTTC,CASSPGGHYEQYF
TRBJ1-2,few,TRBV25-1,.,TGTGCCAGCAGTGGACTAGGGGCTCGGGACTATGGCTACACCTTC,CASSGLGARDYGYTF
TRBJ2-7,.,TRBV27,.,TGTGCCAGCACTGCGACTCCGTCCTACGAGCAGTACTTC,CASTATPSYEQYF
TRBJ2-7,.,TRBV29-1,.,TGCAGCGTTTTTGCCGGAACCTACAATGAGCAGTACTTC,CSVFAGTYNEQYF
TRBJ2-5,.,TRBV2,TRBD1,TGTGCCAGCAGTGGGGGACAGGGCGTCGATTGCAATCAGTACTTC,CASSGGQGVDCNQYF
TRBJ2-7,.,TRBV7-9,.,TGTGCCAGCAGCTCTGGAGACAGCTCCTACGAGCAGTACTTC,CASSSGDSSYEQYF
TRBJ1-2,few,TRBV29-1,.,TGCAGCGTTACCCCACCGAGTGTCTACACCTTC,CSVTPPSVYTF
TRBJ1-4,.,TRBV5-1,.,TGCGCCAGCAGCTTCCCGGGGACGGAAAAACTGTTTTTT,CASSFPGTEKLFF
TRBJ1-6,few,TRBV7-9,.,TGTGCCAGCAGCTTAAATAGCTATAATTCACCCCTCCACTTT,CASSLNSYNSPLHF
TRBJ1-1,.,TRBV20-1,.,TGCAGTGCTGGAAGGATGATGAACACTGAAGCTTTCTTT,CSAGRMMNTEAFF
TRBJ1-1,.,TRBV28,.,TGTGCCATCACCGACACTATGGGGGATCCTGAAGCTTTCTTT,CAITDTMGDPEAFF
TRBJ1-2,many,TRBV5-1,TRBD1,TGTGCCAGCAGCTCGGGACAGAGCTATGGCTACACCTTC,CASSSGQSYGYTF
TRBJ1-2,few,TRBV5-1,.,TGCGCCAGCAGCCCGGAGGGACACGACTATGGCTACACCTTC,CASSPEGHDYGYTF
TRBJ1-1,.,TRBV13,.,TGTGCCAGCACCCACAGGGCGGGCACTGAAGCTTTCTTT,CASTHRAGTEAFF